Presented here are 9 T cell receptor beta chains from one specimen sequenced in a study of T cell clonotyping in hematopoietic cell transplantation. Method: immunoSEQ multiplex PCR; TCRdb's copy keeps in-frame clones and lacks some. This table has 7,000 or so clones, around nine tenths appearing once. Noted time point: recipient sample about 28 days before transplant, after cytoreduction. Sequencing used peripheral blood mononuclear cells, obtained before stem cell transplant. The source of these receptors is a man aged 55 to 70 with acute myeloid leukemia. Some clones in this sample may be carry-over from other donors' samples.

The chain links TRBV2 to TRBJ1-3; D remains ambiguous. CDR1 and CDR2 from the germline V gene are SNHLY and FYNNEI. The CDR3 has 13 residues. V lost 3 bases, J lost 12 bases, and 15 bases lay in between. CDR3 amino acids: CASSDSGQAVIYF. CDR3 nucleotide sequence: TGTGCCAGCAGTGACTCCGGTCAAGCTGTCATATATTTT.

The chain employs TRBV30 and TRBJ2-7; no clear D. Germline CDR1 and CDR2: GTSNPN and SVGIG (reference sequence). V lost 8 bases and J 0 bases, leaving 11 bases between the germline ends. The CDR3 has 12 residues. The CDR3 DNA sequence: TGTGCCGGCATAGCCGGCTCCTACGAGCAGTACTTC. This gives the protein CAGIAGSYEQYF.

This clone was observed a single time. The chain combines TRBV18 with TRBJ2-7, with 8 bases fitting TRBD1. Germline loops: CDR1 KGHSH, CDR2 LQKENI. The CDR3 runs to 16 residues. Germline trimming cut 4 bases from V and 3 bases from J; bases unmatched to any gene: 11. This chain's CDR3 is CASSQGTGRYFYEQYF. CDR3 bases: TGTGCCAGCTCACAAGGGACAGGTAGATATTTCTACGAGCAGTACTTC.

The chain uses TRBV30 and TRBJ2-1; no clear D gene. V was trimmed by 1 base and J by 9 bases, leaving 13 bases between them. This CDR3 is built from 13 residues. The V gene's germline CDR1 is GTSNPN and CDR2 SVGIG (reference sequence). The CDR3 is CAWSGLPRSEQFF. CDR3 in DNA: TGTGCCTGGAGTGGACTCCCCCGAAGTGAGCAGTTCTTC.

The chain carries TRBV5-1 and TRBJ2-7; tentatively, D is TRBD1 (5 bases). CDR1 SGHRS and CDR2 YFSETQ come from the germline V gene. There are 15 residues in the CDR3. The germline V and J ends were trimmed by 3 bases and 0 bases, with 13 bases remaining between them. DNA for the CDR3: TGCGCCAGCAGCTCTTTTTCAGACAGCTCCTACGAGCAGTACTTC. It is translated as CASSSFSDSSYEQYF.

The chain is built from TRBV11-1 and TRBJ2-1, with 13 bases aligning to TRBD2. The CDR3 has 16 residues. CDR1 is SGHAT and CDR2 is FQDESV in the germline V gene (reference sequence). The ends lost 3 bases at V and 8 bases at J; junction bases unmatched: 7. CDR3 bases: TGTGCCAGCAGCTTGGAGACTAGCGGGAGGAACGATGAGCAGTTCTTC. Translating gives CASSLETSGRNDEQFF.

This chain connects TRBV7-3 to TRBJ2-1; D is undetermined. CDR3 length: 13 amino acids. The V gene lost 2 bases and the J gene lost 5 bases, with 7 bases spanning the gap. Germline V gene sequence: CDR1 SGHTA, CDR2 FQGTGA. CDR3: CASSLVGNNEQFF. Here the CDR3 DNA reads TGTGCCAGCAGCTTAGTGGGCAACAATGAGCAGTTCTTC. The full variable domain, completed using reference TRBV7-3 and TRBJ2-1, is GAGVSQTPSNKVTEKGKYVELRCDPISGHTALYWYRQSLGQGPEFLIYFQGTGAADDSGLPNDRFFAVRPEGSVSTLKIQRTERGDSAVYLCASSLVGNNEQFFGPGTRLTVL.

CDR3 DNA: TGTGCCAGCAGCCCTCGGGTTGACCCCTACGAGCAGTACTTC. The encoded protein is CASSPRVDPYEQYF. The chain employs TRBV7-8 and TRBJ2-7; no clear D. The ends were cut back, 5 bases at V and 2 bases at J, with 13 bases in the middle. Germline V gene data show CDR1 as SGHVS and CDR2 as FQNEAQ. This CDR3 is 14 amino acids long.

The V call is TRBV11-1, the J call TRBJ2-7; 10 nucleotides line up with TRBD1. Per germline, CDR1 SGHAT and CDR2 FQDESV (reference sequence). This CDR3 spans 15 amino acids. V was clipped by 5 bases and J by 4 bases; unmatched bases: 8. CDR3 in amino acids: CASSRPGQGLYEQYF. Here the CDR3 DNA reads TGTGCCAGCAGCCGCCCGGGACAGGGGTTATACGAGCAGTACTTC.